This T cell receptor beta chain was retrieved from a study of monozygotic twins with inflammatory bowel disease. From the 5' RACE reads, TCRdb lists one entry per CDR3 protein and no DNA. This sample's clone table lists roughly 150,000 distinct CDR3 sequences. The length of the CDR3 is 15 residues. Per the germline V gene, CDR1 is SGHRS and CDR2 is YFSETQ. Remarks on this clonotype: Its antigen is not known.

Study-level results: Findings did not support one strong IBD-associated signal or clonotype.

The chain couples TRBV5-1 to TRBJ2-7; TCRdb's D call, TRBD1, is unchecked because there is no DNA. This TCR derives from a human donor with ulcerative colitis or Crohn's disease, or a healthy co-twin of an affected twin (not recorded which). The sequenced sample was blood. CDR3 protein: CASSLGGTGGDEQYF.